These 14 T cell receptor beta chains share one sample of origin, sequenced in a study of blood T cell repertoires in COVID-19. Clones were sequenced by immunoSEQ multiplex PCR, and TCRdb holds only the in-frame ones, with some missing. The sample yields 95,000 to 150,000 clones, 85% to 90% seen once. The sequenced sample was peripheral blood. The source is an older man with active or convalescent COVID-19.

This clone was detected many times. The chain employs TRBV11-2 and TRBJ2-1; 9 nucleotides line up with TRBD1. Germline CDR1 SGHAT, CDR2 FQNNGV. The CDR3 has 13 amino acids. V was clipped by 5 bases and J by 7 bases; unmatched bases: 3. This CDR3 reads CASSLDRGNEQFF. CDR3 coding DNA: TGTGCCAGCAGCCTGGACAGGGGTAATGAGCAGTTCTTC.

The CDR3 DNA reads as TGCGCCAGCAGCCCAGGACAGGGGGAGAAAGGCTACACCTTC. Encoded protein: CASSPGQGEKGYTF. The chain joins TRBV5-1 to TRBJ1-2, with 10 bases identical to TRBD1. Germline assignment: CDR1 SGHRS and CDR2 YFSETQ. The junction had 8 bases not matched to a gene; V was cut back by 4 bases and J by 8 bases. CDR3 length equals 14 residues.

This chain uses TRBV30 with TRBJ1-4; D not resolved. The CDR3 is made up of 14 amino acids. Between the trimmed V and J ends, which lost 0 bases and 3 bases, there was a span of 8 bases. Germline values: CDR1 GTSNPN, CDR2 SVGIG (reference sequence). The CDR3: CAWSVGAANEKLFF. CDR3 DNA sequence: TGTGCCTGGAGTGTCGGCGCGGCTAATGAAAAACTGTTTTTT.

The J gene is TRBJ2-3, the V gene TRBV28; 11 bases are a match to TRBD2. This CDR3 contains 15 residues. Trimming removed 7 bases from V and 1 base from J; junction bases left unmatched: 4. Germline CDR1 is MDHEN and CDR2 is SYDVKM. Here the CDR3 DNA reads TGTGCCAGCACCCCACTAGCGGGGGGCACAGATACGCAGTATTTT. Translated, it gives CASTPLAGGTDTQYF.

In this sample, this clone turned up once. The chain carries TRBV18 and TRBJ1-5; tentatively, D is TRBD1 (6 bases). V lost 3 bases and J 1 base, leaving 13 bases between the germline ends. The CDR3 covers 16 residues. CDR1 is KGHSH, CDR2 LQKENI, per germline. The DNA for the CDR3 is TGTGCCAGCTCACCCGGAACAGGGCAGAGCAATCAGCCCCAGCATTTT. This encodes CASSPGTGQSNQPQHF.

This clone came up a few times. This chain links TRBV9 with TRBJ2-1; tentative D call: TRBD2 (6 bases). V was pared by 0 bases and J by 12 bases, with 10 bases between. Germline V gene data show CDR1 as SGDLS and CDR2 as YYNGEE. This CDR3 is built from 12 residues. DNA of the CDR3: TGTGCCAGCAGCGTAGAAGTGGGGGGGCAGTTCTTC. Residues: CASSVEVGGQFF.

The V and J genes are TRBV30 and TRBJ1-2; 7 positions match TRBD1. This CDR3 has 14 residues. The germline CDR1 and CDR2 sequences are GTSNPN and SVGIG (reference sequence). Trimming cost V 1 base and J 8 bases; bases outside gene matches: 10. CDR3: CAWSADRTLSGYTF. The CDR3 DNA sequence: TGTGCCTGGAGTGCGGACAGGACTCTGTCAGGCTACACCTTC.

The CDR3 DNA reads as TGTGCCAGCAGTGAGACACCGGCCTATGGCTACACCTTC. As protein: CASSETPAYGYTF. The chain has TRBV6-1 and TRBJ1-2; D not resolved. With 3 bases removed from V and 4 bases from J, the gap between germline ends came to 9 bases. Germline loops: CDR1 MNHNS, CDR2 SASEGT. CDR3 size: 13 residues.

This clone was picked up one time. V gene TRBV2 combines with J gene TRBJ2-1; D ambiguous. CDR1 and CDR2 (germline): SNHLY, FYNNEI. The CDR3 length is 16 residues. Trimming cost V 4 bases and J 0 bases, with 13 bases left between them. CDR3: CASSATDLSSYNEQFF. CDR3 nucleotide sequence: TGTGCCAGCAGTGCAACAGACCTAAGCTCCTACAATGAGCAGTTCTTC.

This rearrangement joins TRBV11-3 to TRBJ2-3; tentatively, D is TRBD1 (5 bases). V lost 1 base to trimming and J lost 5 bases, with 10 bases between them. The germline V gene encodes CDR1 SGHNT and CDR2 YENEEA. The CDR3 is 14 amino acids. The DNA of the CDR3 is TGTGCCAGCAGCTTAGGGCAGGGTCAAGATACGCAGTATTTT. Its translation: CASSLGQGQDTQYF.

The chain carries TRBV20-1 and TRBJ1-2, with D possibly TRBD1 on 6 matching bases. Germline values: CDR1 DFQATT, CDR2 SNEGSKA (reference sequence). The CDR3 has 14 residues. Between the trimmed V and J ends, which lost 3 bases and 7 bases, there was a span of 18 bases. The CDR3 nucleotides read TGCAGTGCTAGTACAGGGAGCTGGGTTCTTGGCTACACCTTC. Amino acids: CSASTGSWVLGYTF.

The chain employs TRBV29-1 and TRBJ2-5; a weak D match, TRBD1 (6 bases). The germline CDR1 and CDR2 sequences are SQVTM and ANQGSEA. The CDR3 extends over 11 amino acids. Trimming took 6 bases from V and 5 from J, leaving 10 bases between them. CDR3 loop: CSVERGETQYF. The DNA of the CDR3 is TGCAGCGTGGAAAGGGGGGAGACCCAGTACTTC.

The V call is TRBV4-1, the J call TRBJ1-5, with 7 bases identical to TRBD1. The germline gives CDR1 MGHRA, CDR2 YSYEKL. The trim removed 2 bases at V and 6 bases at J, leaving 13 bases unmatched. The CDR3 is 17 amino acids. CDR3 sequence reads: CASSQWSGEGGGQPQHF. DNA of the CDR3: TGCGCCAGCAGCCAATGGTCGGGGGAAGGGGGCGGTCAGCCCCAGCATTTT.

V usage is TRBV15 and J usage is TRBJ2-2; 12 bases are a match to TRBD2. Germline V gene data show CDR1 as LNHNV and CDR2 as YYDKDF (reference sequence). J gave up 3 bases and V 2 bases, and 7 bases lay outside the gene matches. CDR3 length: 18 amino acids. Written as DNA, the CDR3 is TGTGCCACCAGCAGAAAGACTAGCGGGGGACTGTACACCGGGGAGCTGTTTTTT. Protein: CATSRKTSGGLYTGELFF.